This T cell receptor beta chain derives from a study of Graves' ophthalmopathy and Graves' hyperthyroidism. Researchers took RNA transcripts and amplified TCR beta CDR3 regions from them. The first round was an RT-PCR with HTBI primers, and the second round was a multiplex PCR. TCRdb redid the calling of the multiplex PCR reads with MiXCR, one entry per CDR3 protein. The sample has 1 million to 1.3 million distinct CDR3 sequences, 35% to 45% seen once; the top ten hold around 10%. The ends lost 1 base at V and 2 bases at J; junction bases unmatched: 2. CDR1 SQVTM and CDR2 ANQGSEA come from the germline V gene. This CDR3 has 14 residues. This clonotype was detected many times.

This receptor was obtained from an adult man with Graves' hyperthyroidism. The rearrangement joins TRBV29-1 to TRBJ2-5, with TRBD2 matching 9 bases. The sequencing input was peripheral blood or thyroid tissue (not recorded which). The CDR3 is CSVEVSGGQETQYF. CDR3 DNA: TGCAGCGTTGAAGTGAGCGGGGGGCAAGAGACCCAGTACTTC.